The present T cell receptor beta chain was sequenced within a study of CD8+ T cells in alopecia areata. As for this clone: Its antigen is not identified.

General observations from the study: In lesional scalp, particularly from alopecia totalis/universalis, clonality was higher than in normal scalp. Against the mouse data, patients shared TCRs less clearly, possibly for HLA reasons.

It was cDNA, reverse transcribed from extracted RNA, that served as the sequencing template. TCRdb keeps only in-frame clones here, not all; method: immunoSEQ multiplex PCR. The table has 100,000 to 150,000 clones, approximately 58% seen once; the top ten hold 4.5%. V was shortened by 0 bases and J by 0 bases, with 13 bases between the two germline ends. CDR3 length: 17 amino acids. Germline values: CDR1 KGHSH, CDR2 LQKENI. Sequenced here: CD4+ T cells sorted from blood, sampled at week 0. This TCR was sampled from a human donor with alopecia areata. This chain connects TRBV18 to TRBJ2-3, with D perhaps being TRBD1 or TRBD2 (5 bases each). The CDR3 region is CASSPPLTGPSTDTQYF. The CDR3, as DNA: TGTGCCAGCTCACCACCGCTAACGGGACCAAGCACAGATACGCAGTATTTT. Variable domain in full (rest from reference TRBV18 and TRBJ2-3): NAGVMQNPRHLVRRRGQEARLRCSPMKGHSHVYWYRQLPEEGLKFMVYLQKENIIDESGMPKERFSAEFPKEGPSILRIQQVVRGDSAAYFCASSPPLTGPSTDTQYFGPGTRLTVL.